This entry lists 5 T cell receptor beta chains sequenced from one sample in a study of CD8 T cells in Susac syndrome. It was with random hexamers that roughly 0.45 to 1 ug RNA was reverse transcribed. TCRdb processed the immunoSEQ multiplex PCR reads anew with MiXCR; each CDR3 protein has one entry. This table holds 170,000 or so distinct CDR3 sequences, 80% to 95% found once. The sequencing sample was made of CD4+ T cells from PBMCs. The receptor source for this set is a human donor with multiple sclerosis.

V usage is TRBV5-1 and J usage is TRBJ2-1; tentatively, D is TRBD2 (6 bases). Germline V gene sequence: CDR1 SGHRS, CDR2 YFSETQ. The length of the CDR3 is 15 residues. Trimming removed 7 bases from V and 1 base from J, with 15 bases in between. The CDR3 DNA sequence: TGCGCCAGCGCCCTGGGGGGAGGATCCTACAATGAGCAGTTCTTC. Its protein product is CASALGGGSYNEQFF.

The chain's CDR3 is CASSRTLGDTQYF. The CDR3 DNA reads TGTGCCAGCAGTCGAACCCTGGGTGATACGCAGTATTTT. The J gene is TRBJ2-3, the V gene TRBV6-5; D uncertain. Germline values: CDR1 MNHEY, CDR2 SVGAGI. The length of the CDR3 is 13 residues. V dropped 5 bases and J dropped 6 bases, with 12 bases sitting between them.

J is TRBJ2-7 and V is TRBV29-1; D is possibly TRBD2 (8 bases). Trimming took off 3 bases at V and 0 bases at J, with 21 bases between the two ends. There are 17 residues in the CDR3. Germline V gives CDR1 SQVTM, CDR2 ANQGSEA. The CDR3 region has the DNA TGCAGCGTTGATGTAAGGGGGCGGGAGGCTAACTCCTACGAGCAGTACTTC. It encodes CSVDVRGREANSYEQYF.

The genes are TRBV20-1 and TRBJ1-5, with TRBD1 matching over 7 bases. Looked up from germline, CDR1 is DFQATT and CDR2 is SNEGSKA (reference sequence). J lost 2 bases, V lost 6 bases, and 10 bases had no gene match. This CDR3 spans 15 amino acids. The CDR3 DNA is TGCAGTGCGGAGGGAGGGGGCACCGGCAATCAGCCCCAGCATTTT. It codes for CSAEGGGTGNQPQHF.

The V gene is TRBV6-5, the J gene TRBJ2-2, with 7 bases that match TRBD1. Germline V gene data show CDR1 as MNHEY and CDR2 as SVGAGI. The V and J ends lost 4 bases and 0 bases, in that order; junction bases with no gene match: 14. The CDR3 extends over 19 amino acids. CDR3 amino acids: CASSSLGQRLRSNTGELFF. The CDR3 DNA reads TGTGCCAGCAGTTCATTGGGACAGCGACTGCGATCGAACACCGGGGAGCTGTTTTTT.